This T cell receptor (beta chain) was documented in a study of T cells in Graves' hyperthyroidism and ophthalmopathy. The sample holds many counts of this clonotype. V lost 4 bases and J lost 1, with 17 bases in between. The germline V gene has CDR1 SGDLS and CDR2 YYNGEE. The CDR3 is made up of 16 amino acids. Amplification of TCR beta CDR3 regions was performed using RNA transcripts as template. TCR CDR3 underwent first-round RT-PCR with the HTBI primer set. From the multiplex PCR reads, TCRdb called clonotypes with MiXCR, one entry per CDR3 protein. The table shows approximately 350,000 distinct CDR3 sequences, with roughly 15% occurring only once.

This receptor was obtained from a woman aged 60 to 75 with Graves' ophthalmopathy. The sequencing sample was made of blood. This chain uses TRBV9 with TRBJ1-1; no reliable D call. The CDR3 is CASSTSVGLRNTEAFF. In nucleotides, the CDR3 is TGTGCCAGCAGCACCTCGGTGGGTCTTAGGAACACTGAAGCTTTCTTT.